Presented here are 14 T cell receptor beta chains from one specimen sequenced in a study of OX40 agonist ivuxolimab in advanced cancers. The protocol was immunoSEQ multiplex PCR, while the TCRdb copy is restricted to in-frame clones and leaves out a portion. The repertoire includes tens of thousands of clones, 65% to 80% of them detected once, and approximately 14% sits in the top ten. The sequences come from CD4+ or CD8+ T cells sorted from blood, collected in a trial of the OX40 agonist ivuxolimab. The receptors come from an adult with an advanced solid tumor such as melanoma, head and neck, liver or kidney cancer.

This clone was observed a handful of times. The chain couples TRBV30 to TRBJ1-2, with 9 bases that match TRBD1. Germline V gene sequence: CDR1 GTSNPN, CDR2 SVGIG (reference sequence). J gave up 8 bases and V 8 bases, and 9 bases lay outside the gene matches. CDR3 length equals 12 residues. In nucleotides, the CDR3 is TGTGCCCGAGGGACAGGGCACGAAGGCTACACCTTC. It codes for CARGTGHEGYTF.

The chain combines TRBV9 with TRBJ2-3, with D perhaps matching TRBD1 (6 bases). The CDR3 contains 15 residues. The V gene lost 1 base and the J gene lost 2 bases, with 11 bases spanning the gap. Germline assignment: CDR1 SGDLS and CDR2 YYNGEE. The CDR3 sequence is CASSVLDSPTDTQYF. CDR3 bases: TGTGCCAGCAGCGTACTGGACAGTCCCACAGATACGCAGTATTTT.

This clone was picked up a small number of times. This chain connects TRBV10-1 to TRBJ2-2; tentative D call: TRBD1 (5 bases). The length of the CDR3 is 14 residues. Trimming removed 5 bases at V and 1 base at J, with 8 bases between. Germline V gene data show CDR1 as WNHNN and CDR2 as SYGVQD (reference sequence). CDR3 DNA: TGCGCCAGCAGTTTACAGGTGAACACCGGGGAGCTGTTTTTT. As protein: CASSLQVNTGELFF.

The chain combines TRBV5-1 with TRBJ1-2, with unresolved D. This CDR3 has 14 residues. The V end lost 3 bases, the J end lost 0 bases, and 9 bases lay between the germline ends. Germline V lookup: CDR1 SGHRS, CDR2 YFSETQ. CDR3 nucleotides: TGCGCCAGCAGCTCCGGGAGATCTAACTATGGCTACACCTTC. Encoded protein: CASSSGRSNYGYTF.

This rearrangement joins TRBV5-1 to TRBJ2-4; 7 bases match TRBD2. The germline V gene encodes CDR1 SGHRS and CDR2 YFSETQ. CDR3 length: 16 amino acids. The V and J ends lost 4 bases and 5 bases, in that order; junction bases with no gene match: 12. Here the CDR3 DNA reads TGCGCCAGCAGCATGTTGAGGTCGACTAGCCAAAACATTCAGTACTTC. Amino acids: CASSMLRSTSQNIQYF.

The rearrangement links TRBV6-6 to TRBJ2-7; no clear D gene. Germline-derived CDR1 and CDR2 are MNHNY and SVGAGI (reference sequence). This CDR3 has 13 amino acids. V was trimmed by 5 bases and J by 0 bases, leaving 8 bases between them. DNA of the CDR3: TGTGCCAGCAGTCCCGAGCGCTCCTACGAGCAGTACTTC. This sequence encodes CASSPERSYEQYF.

This sequence joins TRBV11-2 and TRBJ2-5; D is ambiguous. Trimming took 3 bases from V and 3 from J, leaving 11 bases between them. Germline loops: CDR1 SGHAT, CDR2 FQNNGV. The CDR3 loop spans 14 amino acids. CDR3 amino acids: CASSLTGPKETQYF. The CDR3 DNA follows: TGTGCCAGCAGCTTGACGGGCCCCAAAGAGACCCAGTACTTC. Using reference TRBV11-2 and TRBJ2-5 for the parts outside the CDR3, the full variable domain is EAGVAQSPRYKIIEKRQSVAFWCNPISGHATLYWYQQILGQGPKLLIQFQNNGVVDDSQLPKDRFSAERLKGVDSTLKIQPAKLEDSAVYLCASSLTGPKETQYFGPGTRLLVL.

The gene calls are TRBV19 and TRBJ1-4, with TRBD1 as a possible D gene (5 bases). Germline-derived CDR1 and CDR2 are LNHDA and SQIVND (reference sequence). The CDR3 has 14 residues. Trimming cost V 3 bases and J 7 bases, with 12 bases left between them. CDR3 sequence: CASSMGRQIEKLFF. DNA for the CDR3: TGTGCCAGTAGTATGGGACGGCAGATTGAAAAACTGTTTTTT.

The chain employs TRBV9 and TRBJ2-3; no clear D gene. Trimming shortened V by 2 bases and J by 2 bases, and 6 bases separated the two germline ends. The CDR3 extends over 13 amino acids. From germline, CDR1 is SGDLS and CDR2 YYNGEE. DNA for the CDR3: TGTGCCAGCAGCGTTGGAAACACAGATACGCAGTATTTT. Protein sequence: CASSVGNTDTQYF.

V is TRBV18 and J is TRBJ2-1; a weak D match, TRBD2 (6 bases). Per germline, CDR1 KGHSH and CDR2 LQKENI. Trimming removed 6 bases from V and 5 bases from J, with 17 bases in between. This CDR3 is built from 15 residues. CDR3 region: CASSPYGGGDNEQFF. In DNA form, the CDR3 reads TGTGCCAGCTCTCCCTACGGGGGTGGAGACAATGAGCAGTTCTTC.

The rearrangement joins TRBV7-6 to TRBJ1-3; tentatively, D is TRBD1 (5 bases). The CDR3 runs to 17 residues. The germline V gene encodes CDR1 SGHVS and CDR2 FNYEAQ. Trimming cost V 1 base and J 0 bases, with 13 bases left between them. The CDR3 here is CASSLGVQGGSGNTIYF. Here the CDR3 DNA reads TGTGCCAGCAGCTTAGGGGTCCAGGGCGGCTCTGGAAACACCATATATTTT.

This chain links TRBV30 with TRBJ1-1, with D perhaps TRBD1 (5 bases). V was pared by 8 bases and J by 3 bases, with 10 bases between. Per germline, CDR1 GTSNPN and CDR2 SVGIG (reference sequence). The CDR3 has 11 amino acids. Here the CDR3 reads CAGGEDTEAFF. The CDR3, as DNA: TGTGCCGGGGGGGAAGACACTGAAGCTTTCTTT.

The rearrangement joins TRBV11-1 to TRBJ2-7; D not resolved. Trimming took 3 bases from V and 2 from J, leaving 5 bases between them. The germline gives CDR1 SGHAT, CDR2 FQDESV (reference sequence). This CDR3 has 12 residues. The chain's CDR3 is CASSLGTYEQYF. The CDR3, as DNA: TGTGCCAGCAGCTTGGGGACCTACGAGCAGTACTTC.

The genes are TRBV14 and TRBJ1-3; TRBD1 might be the D (5 bases). The V end lost 3 bases, the J end lost 3 bases, and 12 bases lay between the germline ends. Germline assignment: CDR1 SGHDN and CDR2 FVKESK. The CDR3 runs to 15 residues. CDR3 DNA: TGTGCCAGCAGCCACGGACAAACCCGTGGAAACACCATATATTTT. Amino acid sequence: CASSHGQTRGNTIYF.